This T cell receptor beta chain was obtained from a study of T cell responses to AZD1222 COVID-19 vaccine. Study-wide results and limits: With dominance at 160-218 and 743-854, vaccine-associated CD4 TCRs spanned spike. Reportedly, close to half of spike-specific TCRs are directed against unmutated variant regions. Samples come after the peak T cell response, not at day 14.

To note about this clone: Its antigen remains unknown.

The ends were cut back, 3 bases at V and 7 bases at J, with 6 bases in the middle. The CDR3 length is 11 residues. Germline V lookup: CDR1 SNHLY, CDR2 FYNNEI. This table comes from immunoSEQ multiplex PCR, and its TCRdb copy is limited to in-frame clones, with some not included. Of about 150,000 clones listed, roughly 90% were seen once; the top ten hold 18%. The gene calls are TRBV2 and TRBJ1-2, with D unclear. Specimen: peripheral blood, collected on day 0 of AZD1222 vaccination. The TCR sequence derives from an adult in good health. This chain's CDR3 is CASSDGVGYTF. The CDR3 DNA follows: TGTGCCAGCAGTGACGGCGTTGGCTACACCTTC.